This T cell receptor (beta chain) is from a study of technical replicates of blood from a handful of donors. Data came from immunoSEQ multiplex PCR; TCRdb stores just in-frame clones and leaves some out. Of approximately 13,000 clones in the sample, roughly 80% were seen once. This clone was counted a single time. This TCR was sampled from a human donor in good health. Sequenced: PBMCs.

This chain's CDR3 is CAMLAELNTEAFF. In DNA, the CDR3 is TGTGCCATGTTAGCCGAACTGAACACTGAAGCTTTCTTT. The chain joins TRBV10-3 to TRBJ1-1, with D unclear. The V gene lost 9 bases and the J gene lost 0 bases, with 11 bases spanning the gap. Germline V lookup: CDR1 ENHRY, CDR2 SYGVKD. CDR3 length equals 13 residues.